The clone carrying this T cell receptor (beta chain) appeared a few times. The sample originates from a study of cytomegalovirus exposure and HLA in healthy donors. It was with 60 Vbeta and 13 Jbeta primers that the PCR ran. Profiling relied on immunoSEQ multiplex PCR, and the TCRdb table lists in-frame clones only, not all of them. The data contain approximately 120,000 clones, around three quarters of them singletons. Trimming shortened V by 4 bases and J by 6 bases, and 13 bases separated the two germline ends. The germline gives CDR1 KGHSH, CDR2 LQKENI. This CDR3 has 14 residues. The clonotype was recovered from a human donor in good health. Material for sequencing was PBMCs. The J gene is TRBJ2-1, the V gene TRBV18; maybe TRBD1 (7 bases). The CDR3 region is CASSRGDSLNEQFF. The CDR3 bases are TGTGCCAGCTCACGGGGGGACAGCCTCAATGAGCAGTTCTTC.